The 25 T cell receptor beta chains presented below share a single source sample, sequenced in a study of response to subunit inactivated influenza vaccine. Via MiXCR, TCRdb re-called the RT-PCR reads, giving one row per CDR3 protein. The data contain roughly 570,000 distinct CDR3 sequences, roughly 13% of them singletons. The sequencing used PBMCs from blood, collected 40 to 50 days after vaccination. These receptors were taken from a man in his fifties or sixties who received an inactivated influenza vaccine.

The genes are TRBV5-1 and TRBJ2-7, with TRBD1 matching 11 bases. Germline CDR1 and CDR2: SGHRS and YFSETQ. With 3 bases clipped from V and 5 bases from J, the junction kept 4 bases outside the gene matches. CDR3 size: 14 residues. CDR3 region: CASSSWTGGNEQYF. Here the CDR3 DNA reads TGCGCCAGCAGCTCCTGGACAGGGGGCAACGAGCAGTACTTC. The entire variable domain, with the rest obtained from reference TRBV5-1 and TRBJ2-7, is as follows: KAGVTQTPRYLIKTRGQQVTLSCSPISGHRSVSWYQQTPGQGLQFLFEYFSETQRNKGNFPGRFSGRQFSNSRSEMNVSTLELGDSALYLCASSSWTGGNEQYFGPGTRLTVT.

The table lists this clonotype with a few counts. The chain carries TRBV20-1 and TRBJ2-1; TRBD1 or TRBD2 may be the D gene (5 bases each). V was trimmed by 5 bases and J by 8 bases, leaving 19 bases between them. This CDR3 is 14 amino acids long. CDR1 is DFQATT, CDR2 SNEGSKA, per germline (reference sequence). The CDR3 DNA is TGCAGTGCTTCTAATCAACGGGGCGCGTATGAGCAGTTCTTC. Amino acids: CSASNQRGAYEQFF.

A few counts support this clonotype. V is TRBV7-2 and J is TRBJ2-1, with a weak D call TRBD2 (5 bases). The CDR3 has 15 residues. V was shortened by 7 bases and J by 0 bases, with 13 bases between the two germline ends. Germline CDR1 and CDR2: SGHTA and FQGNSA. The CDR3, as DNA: TGTGCCAGCATCACTGGGGAGAGCTCCTACAATGAGCAGTTCTTC. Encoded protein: CASITGESSYNEQFF.

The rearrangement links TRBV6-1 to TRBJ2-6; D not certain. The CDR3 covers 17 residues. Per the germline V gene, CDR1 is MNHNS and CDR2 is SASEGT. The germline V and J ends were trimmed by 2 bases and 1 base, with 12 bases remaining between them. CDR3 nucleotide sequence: TGTGCCAGCAGTGAACCCAAACTGGTGTCTGGGGCCAACGTCCTGACTTTC. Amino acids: CASSEPKLVSGANVLTF.

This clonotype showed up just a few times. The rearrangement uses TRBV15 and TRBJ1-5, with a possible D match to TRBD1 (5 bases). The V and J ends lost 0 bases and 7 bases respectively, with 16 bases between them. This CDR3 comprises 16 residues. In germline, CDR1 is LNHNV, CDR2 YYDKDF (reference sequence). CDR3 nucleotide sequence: TGTGCCACCAGCAGAGATAGGCCTCGGGGGGGGCAGCCCCAGCATTTT. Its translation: CATSRDRPRGGQPQHF.

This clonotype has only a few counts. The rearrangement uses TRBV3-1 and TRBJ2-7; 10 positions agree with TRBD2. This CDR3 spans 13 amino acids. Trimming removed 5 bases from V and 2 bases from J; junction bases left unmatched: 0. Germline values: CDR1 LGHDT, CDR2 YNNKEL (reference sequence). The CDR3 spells CASSTSGTYEQYF. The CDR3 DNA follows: TGTGCCAGCAGCACTAGCGGGACCTACGAGCAGTACTTC.

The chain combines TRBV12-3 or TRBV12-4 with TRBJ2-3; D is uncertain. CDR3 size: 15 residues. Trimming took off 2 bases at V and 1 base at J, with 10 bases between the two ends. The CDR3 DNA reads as TGTGCCAGCAGTTTATATGTGGTACGCACAGATACGCAGTATTTT. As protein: CASSLYVVRTDTQYF.

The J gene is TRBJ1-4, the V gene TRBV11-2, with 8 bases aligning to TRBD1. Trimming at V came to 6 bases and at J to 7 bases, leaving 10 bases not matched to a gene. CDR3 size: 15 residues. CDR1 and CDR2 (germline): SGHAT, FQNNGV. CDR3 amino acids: CASRNLRGRGEKLFF. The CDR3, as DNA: TGTGCCAGCAGGAACCTCAGGGGGCGCGGTGAAAAACTGTTTTTT.

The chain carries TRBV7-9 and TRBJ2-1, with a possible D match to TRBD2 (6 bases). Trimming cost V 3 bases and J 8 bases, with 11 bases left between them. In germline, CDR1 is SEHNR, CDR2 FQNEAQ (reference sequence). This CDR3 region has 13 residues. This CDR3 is CASSLGLNDEQFF. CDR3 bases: TGTGCCAGCAGCTTGGGACTCAACGATGAGCAGTTCTTC.

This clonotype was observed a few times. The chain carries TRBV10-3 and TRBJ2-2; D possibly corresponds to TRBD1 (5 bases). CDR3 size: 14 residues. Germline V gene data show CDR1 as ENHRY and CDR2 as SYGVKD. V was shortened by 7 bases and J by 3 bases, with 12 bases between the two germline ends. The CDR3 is CAIKAGHDTGELFF. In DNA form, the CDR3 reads TGTGCCATCAAGGCAGGGCACGACACCGGGGAGCTGTTTTTT.

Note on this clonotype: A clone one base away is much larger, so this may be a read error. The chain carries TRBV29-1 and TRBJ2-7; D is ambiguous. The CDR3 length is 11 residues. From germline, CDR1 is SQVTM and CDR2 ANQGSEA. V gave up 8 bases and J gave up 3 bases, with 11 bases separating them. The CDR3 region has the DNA TGCAGCTGTGAGATGAACTACGAGCAGTACTTC. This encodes CSCEMNYEQYF.

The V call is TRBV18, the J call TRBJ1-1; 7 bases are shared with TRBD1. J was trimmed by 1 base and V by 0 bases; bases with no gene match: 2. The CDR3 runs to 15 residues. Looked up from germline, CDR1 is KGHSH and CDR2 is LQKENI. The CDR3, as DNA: TGTGCCAGCTCACCACCGGGACAGCGGAACACTGAAGCTTTCTTT. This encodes CASSPPGQRNTEAFF.

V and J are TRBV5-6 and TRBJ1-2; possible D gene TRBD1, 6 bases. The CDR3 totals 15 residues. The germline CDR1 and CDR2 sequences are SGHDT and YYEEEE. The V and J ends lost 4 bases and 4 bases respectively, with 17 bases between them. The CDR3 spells CASSPITGKPYGYTF. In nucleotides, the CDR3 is TGTGCCAGCAGCCCGATCACAGGGAAGCCCTATGGCTACACCTTC. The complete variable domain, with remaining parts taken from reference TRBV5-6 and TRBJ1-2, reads DAGVTQSPTHLIKTRGQQVTLRCSPKSGHDTVSWYQQALGQGPQFIFQYYEEEERQRGNFPDRFSGHQFPNYSSELNVNALLLGDSALYLCASSPITGKPYGYTFGSGTRLTVV.

CDR3 bases: TGTGCCAGCAGTGGAGCGACAGGGGCTGGGGCCAACGTCCTGACTTTC. This encodes CASSGATGAGANVLTF. V gene TRBV25-1 combines with J gene TRBJ2-6; 8 nucleotides align to TRBD1. The CDR3 totals 16 residues. Germline CDR1 reads MGHDK; CDR2 reads SYGVNS. V gave up 4 bases and J gave up 2 bases; unmatched junction bases: 4.

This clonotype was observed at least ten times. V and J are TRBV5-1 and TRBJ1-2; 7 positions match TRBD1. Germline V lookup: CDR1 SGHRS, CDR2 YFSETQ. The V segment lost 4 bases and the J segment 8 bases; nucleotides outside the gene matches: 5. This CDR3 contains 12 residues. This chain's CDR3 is CASSPTGMGYTF. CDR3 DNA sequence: TGCGCCAGCAGCCCGACAGGGATGGGCTACACCTTC.

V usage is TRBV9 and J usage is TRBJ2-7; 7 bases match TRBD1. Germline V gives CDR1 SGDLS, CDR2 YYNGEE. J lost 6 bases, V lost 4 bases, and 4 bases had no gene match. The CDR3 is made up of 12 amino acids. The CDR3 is CASSIHRGEQYF. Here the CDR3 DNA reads TGTGCCAGCAGCATCCACAGGGGCGAGCAGTACTTC.

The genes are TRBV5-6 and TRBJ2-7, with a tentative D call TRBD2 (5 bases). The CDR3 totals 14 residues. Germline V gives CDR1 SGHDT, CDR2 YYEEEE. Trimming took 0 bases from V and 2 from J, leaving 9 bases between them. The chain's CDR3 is CASSLVGLTYEQYF. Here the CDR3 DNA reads TGTGCCAGCAGCTTGGTTGGACTGACCTACGAGCAGTACTTC.

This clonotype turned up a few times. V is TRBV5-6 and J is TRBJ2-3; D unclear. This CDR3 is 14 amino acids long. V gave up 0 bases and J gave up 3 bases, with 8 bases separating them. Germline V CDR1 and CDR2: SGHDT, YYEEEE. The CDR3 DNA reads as TGTGCCAGCAGCTTGGTTAGGATTACAGATACGCAGTATTTT. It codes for CASSLVRITDTQYF.

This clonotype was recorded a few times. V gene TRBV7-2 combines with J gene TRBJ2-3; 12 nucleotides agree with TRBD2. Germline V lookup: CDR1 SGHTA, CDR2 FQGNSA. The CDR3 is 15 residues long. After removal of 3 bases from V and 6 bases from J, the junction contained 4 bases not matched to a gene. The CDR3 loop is CASSFSSGRGDTQYF. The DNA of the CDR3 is TGTGCCAGCAGCTTCTCTAGCGGGAGGGGGGATACGCAGTATTTT.

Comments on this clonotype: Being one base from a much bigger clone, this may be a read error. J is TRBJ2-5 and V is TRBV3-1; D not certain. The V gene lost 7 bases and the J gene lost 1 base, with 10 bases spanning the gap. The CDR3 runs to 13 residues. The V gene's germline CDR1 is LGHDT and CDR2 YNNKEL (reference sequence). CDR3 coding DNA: TGTGCCAGCAATAGGGTAATCCAAGAGACCCAGTACTTC. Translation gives CASNRVIQETQYF.

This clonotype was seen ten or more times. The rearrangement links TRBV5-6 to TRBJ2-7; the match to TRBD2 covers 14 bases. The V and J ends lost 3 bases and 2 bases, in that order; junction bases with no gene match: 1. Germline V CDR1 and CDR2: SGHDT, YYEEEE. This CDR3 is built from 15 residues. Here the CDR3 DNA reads TGTGCCAGCAGCTCGGGACTAGCGGGAGCCTACGAGCAGTACTTC. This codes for CASSSGLAGAYEQYF.

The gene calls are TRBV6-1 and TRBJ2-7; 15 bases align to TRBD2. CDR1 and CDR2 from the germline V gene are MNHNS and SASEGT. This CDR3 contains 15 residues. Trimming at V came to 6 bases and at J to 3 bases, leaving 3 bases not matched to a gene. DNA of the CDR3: TGTGCCAGCAGGGGACTAGCGGGGGGCCTCTACGAGCAGTACTTC. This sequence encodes CASRGLAGGLYEQYF.

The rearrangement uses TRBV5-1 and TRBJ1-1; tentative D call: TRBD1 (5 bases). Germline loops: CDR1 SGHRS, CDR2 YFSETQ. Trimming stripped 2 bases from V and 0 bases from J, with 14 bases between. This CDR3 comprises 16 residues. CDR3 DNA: TGCGCCAGCAGCTTCTGGACATCCAACCTGAACACTGAAGCTTTCTTT. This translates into CASSFWTSNLNTEAFF.

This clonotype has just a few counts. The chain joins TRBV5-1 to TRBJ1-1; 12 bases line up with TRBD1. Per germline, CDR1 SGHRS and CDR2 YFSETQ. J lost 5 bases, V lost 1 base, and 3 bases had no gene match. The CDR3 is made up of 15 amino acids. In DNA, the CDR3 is TGCGCCAGCAGCTTGAGGGACAGGGGGCCAACTGAAGCTTTCTTT. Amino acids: CASSLRDRGPTEAFF.

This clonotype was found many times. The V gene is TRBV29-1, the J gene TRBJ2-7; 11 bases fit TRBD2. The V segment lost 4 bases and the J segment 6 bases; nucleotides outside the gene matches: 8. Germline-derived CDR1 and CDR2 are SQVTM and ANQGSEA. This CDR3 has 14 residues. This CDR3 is CSVGETSGDGEQYF. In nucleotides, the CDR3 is TGCAGCGTTGGAGAGACTAGCGGGGACGGCGAGCAGTACTTC.